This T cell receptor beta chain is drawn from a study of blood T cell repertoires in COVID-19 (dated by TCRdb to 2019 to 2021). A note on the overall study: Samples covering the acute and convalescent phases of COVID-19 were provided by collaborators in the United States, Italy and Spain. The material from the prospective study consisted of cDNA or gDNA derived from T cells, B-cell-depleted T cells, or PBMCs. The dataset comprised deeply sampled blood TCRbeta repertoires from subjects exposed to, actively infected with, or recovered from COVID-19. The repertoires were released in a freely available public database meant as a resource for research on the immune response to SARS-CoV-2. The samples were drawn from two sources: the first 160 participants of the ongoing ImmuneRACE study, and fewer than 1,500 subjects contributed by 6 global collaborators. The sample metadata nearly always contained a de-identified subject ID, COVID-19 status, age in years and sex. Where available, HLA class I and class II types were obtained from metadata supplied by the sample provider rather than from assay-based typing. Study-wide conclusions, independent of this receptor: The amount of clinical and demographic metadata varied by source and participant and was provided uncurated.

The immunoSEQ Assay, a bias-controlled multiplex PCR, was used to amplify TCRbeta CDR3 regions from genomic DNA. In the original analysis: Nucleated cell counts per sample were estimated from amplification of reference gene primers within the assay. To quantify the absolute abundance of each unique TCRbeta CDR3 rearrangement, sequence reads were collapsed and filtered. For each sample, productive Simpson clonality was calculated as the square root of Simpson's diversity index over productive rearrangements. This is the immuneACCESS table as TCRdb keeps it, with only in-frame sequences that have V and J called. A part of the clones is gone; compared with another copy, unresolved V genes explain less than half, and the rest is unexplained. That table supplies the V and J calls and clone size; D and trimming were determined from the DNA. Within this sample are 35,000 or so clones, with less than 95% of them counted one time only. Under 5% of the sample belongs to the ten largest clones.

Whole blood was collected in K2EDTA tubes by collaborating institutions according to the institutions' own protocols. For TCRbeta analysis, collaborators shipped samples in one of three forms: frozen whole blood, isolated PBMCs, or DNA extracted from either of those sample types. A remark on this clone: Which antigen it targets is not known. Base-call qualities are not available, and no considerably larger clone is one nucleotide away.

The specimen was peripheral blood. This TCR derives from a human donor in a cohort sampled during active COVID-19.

For the CDR3, the sequence is CASRSTATNEKLFF. The nucleotide sequence is TGTGCCAGCAGGAGCACTGCAACTAATGAAAAACTGTTTTTT. This chain is built from TRBV7-9 and TRBJ1-4, with the D gene not clear enough to name. The germline V gene (reference sequence) sets CDR1 to SEHNR and CDR2 to FQNEAQ. The CDR3 runs 14 amino acids, cysteine and phenylalanine included. Of the read, only the CDR3 DNA is kept; its 42 bases are in frame from base 1. The junction shows trimming of 6 bases on V and 0 bases on J, plus 8 bases between the germline ends.